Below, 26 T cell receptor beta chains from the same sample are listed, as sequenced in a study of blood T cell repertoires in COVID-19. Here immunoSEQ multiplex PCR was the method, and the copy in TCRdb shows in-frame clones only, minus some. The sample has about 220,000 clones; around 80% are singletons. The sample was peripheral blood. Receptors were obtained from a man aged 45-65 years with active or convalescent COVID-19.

The CDR3 loop reads CASSYLPSGGLNEQFF. The CDR3 bases are TGTGCCAGCAGTTACTTACCCAGCGGAGGGCTCAATGAGCAGTTCTTC. The gene calls are TRBV6-5 and TRBJ2-1, with D tentatively TRBD2 (6 bases). The germline V and J ends were trimmed by 1 base and 6 bases, with 16 bases remaining between them. The CDR3 extends over 16 amino acids. Germline V gene lookup returns CDR1 MNHEY and CDR2 SVGAGI.

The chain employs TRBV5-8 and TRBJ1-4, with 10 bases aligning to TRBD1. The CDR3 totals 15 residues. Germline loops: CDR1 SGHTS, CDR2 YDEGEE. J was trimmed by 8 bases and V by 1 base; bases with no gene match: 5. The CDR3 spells CASSLTGTGEEKLFF. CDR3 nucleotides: TGTGCCAGCAGCTTGACCGGGACAGGGGAAGAAAAACTGTTTTTT.

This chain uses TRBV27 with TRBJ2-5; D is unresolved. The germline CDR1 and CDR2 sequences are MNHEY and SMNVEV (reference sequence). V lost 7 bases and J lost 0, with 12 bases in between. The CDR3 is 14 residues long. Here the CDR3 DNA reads TGTGCCAGCAACCCCTCCCAGTACCAAGAGACCCAGTACTTC. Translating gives CASNPSQYQETQYF.

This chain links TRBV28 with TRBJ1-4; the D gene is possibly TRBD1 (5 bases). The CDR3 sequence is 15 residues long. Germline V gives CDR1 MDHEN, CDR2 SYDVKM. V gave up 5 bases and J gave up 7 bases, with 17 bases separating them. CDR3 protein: CASSDNRSGGEKLFF. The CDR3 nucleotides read TGTGCCAGCAGTGATAACAGGTCGGGTGGTGAAAAACTGTTTTTT. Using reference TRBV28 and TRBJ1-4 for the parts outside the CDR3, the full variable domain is DVKVTQSSRYLVKRTGEKVFLECVQDMDHENMFWYRQDPGLGLRLIYFSYDVKMKEKGDIPEGYSVSREKKERFSLILESASTNQTSMYLCASSDNRSGGEKLFFGSGTQLSVL.

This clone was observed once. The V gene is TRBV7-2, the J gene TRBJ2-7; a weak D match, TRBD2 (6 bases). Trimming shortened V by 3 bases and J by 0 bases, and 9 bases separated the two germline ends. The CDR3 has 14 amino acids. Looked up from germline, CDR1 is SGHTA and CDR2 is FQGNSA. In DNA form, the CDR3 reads TGTGCCAGCAGCTTCCTAGCGAGCTCCTACGAGCAGTACTTC. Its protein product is CASSFLASSYEQYF.

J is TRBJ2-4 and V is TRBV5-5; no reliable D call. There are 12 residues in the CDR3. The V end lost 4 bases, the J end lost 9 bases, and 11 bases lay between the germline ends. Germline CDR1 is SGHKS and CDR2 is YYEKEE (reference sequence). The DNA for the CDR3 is TGTGCCAGCAGCGCGACATTGTCCATTCAGTACTTC. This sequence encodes CASSATLSIQYF. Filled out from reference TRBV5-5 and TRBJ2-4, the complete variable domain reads DAGVTQSPTHLIKTRGQQVTLRCSPISGHKSVSWYQQVLGQGPQFIFQYYEKEERGRGNFPDRFSARQFPNYSSELNVNALLLGDSALYLCASSATLSIQYFGAGTRLSVL.

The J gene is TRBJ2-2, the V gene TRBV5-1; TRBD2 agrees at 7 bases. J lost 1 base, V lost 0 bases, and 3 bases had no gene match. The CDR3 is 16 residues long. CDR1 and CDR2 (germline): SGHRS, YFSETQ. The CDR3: CASSLAASGNTGELFF. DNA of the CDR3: TGCGCCAGCAGCTTGGCGGCTAGCGGGAACACCGGGGAGCTGTTTTTT. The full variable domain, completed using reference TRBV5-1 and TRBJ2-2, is KAGVTQTPRYLIKTRGQQVTLSCSPISGHRSVSWYQQTPGQGLQFLFEYFSETQRNKGNFPGRFSGRQFSNSRSEMNVSTLELGDSALYLCASSLAASGNTGELFFGEGSRLTVL.

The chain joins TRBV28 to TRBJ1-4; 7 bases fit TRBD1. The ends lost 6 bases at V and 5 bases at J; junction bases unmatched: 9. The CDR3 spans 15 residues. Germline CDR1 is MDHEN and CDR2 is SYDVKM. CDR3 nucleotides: TGTGCCAGCAGATCGACCGGGACAGTGAATGAAAAACTGTTTTTT. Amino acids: CASRSTGTVNEKLFF.

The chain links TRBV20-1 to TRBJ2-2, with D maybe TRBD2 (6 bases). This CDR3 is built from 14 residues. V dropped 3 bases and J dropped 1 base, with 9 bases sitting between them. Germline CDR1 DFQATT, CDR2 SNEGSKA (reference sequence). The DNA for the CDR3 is TGCAGTGCTAGTTTGCGGGGGAACACCGGGGAGCTGTTTTTT. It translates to CSASLRGNTGELFF.

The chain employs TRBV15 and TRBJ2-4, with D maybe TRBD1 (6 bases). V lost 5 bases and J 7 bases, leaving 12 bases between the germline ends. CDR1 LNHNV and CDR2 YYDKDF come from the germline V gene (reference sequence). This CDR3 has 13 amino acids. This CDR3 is CATSGIQGNIQYF. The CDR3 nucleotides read TGTGCCACCAGCGGGATTCAGGGGAACATTCAGTACTTC.

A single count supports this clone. The CDR3 DNA reads TGTGCCAGTAGTATTCCGACAGGGTGGAGCACCGGGGAGCTGTTTTTT. It codes for CASSIPTGWSTGELFF. This chain joins TRBV19 and TRBJ2-2; 7 nucleotides line up with TRBD1. V was pared by 3 bases and J by 4 bases, with 8 bases of the junction left unmatched. Germline V gives CDR1 LNHDA, CDR2 SQIVND (reference sequence). This CDR3 is 16 amino acids long.

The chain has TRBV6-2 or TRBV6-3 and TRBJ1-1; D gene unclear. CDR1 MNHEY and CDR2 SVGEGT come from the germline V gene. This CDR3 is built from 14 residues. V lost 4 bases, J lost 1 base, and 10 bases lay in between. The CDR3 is CASSSPYRNTEAFF. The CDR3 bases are TGTGCCAGCAGTTCACCCTACAGGAACACTGAAGCTTTCTTT.

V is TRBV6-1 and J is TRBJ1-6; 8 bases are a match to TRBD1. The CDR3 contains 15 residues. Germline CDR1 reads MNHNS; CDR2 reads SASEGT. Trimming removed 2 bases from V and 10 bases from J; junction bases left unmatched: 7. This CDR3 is CASSENGQGFSPLHF. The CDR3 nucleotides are TGTGCCAGCAGTGAAAACGGACAGGGTTTCTCACCCCTCCACTTT.

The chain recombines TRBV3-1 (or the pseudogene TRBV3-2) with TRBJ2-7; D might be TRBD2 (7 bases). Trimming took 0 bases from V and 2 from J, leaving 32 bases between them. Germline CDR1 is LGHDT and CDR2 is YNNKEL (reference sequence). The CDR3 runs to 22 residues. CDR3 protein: CASSQDPSDRNKTGTTTYEQYF. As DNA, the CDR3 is TGTGCCAGCAGCCAAGACCCTAGCGACAGGAATAAGACCGGGACTACCACCTACGAGCAGTACTTC.

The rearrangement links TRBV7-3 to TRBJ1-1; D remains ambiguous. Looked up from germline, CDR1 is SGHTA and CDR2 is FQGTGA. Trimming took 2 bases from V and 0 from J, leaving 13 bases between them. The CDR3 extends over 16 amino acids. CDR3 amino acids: CASSLGPLQMNTEAFF. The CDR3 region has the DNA TGTGCCAGCAGCTTAGGGCCACTCCAAATGAACACTGAAGCTTTCTTT.

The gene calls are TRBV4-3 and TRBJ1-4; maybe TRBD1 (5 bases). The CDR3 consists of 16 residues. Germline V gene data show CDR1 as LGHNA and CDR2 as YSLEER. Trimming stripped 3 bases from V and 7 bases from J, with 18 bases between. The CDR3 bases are TGCGCCAGCAGCCAGACGGGGCAGGGAGGCAGTGAAAAACTGTTTTTT. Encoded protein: CASSQTGQGGSEKLFF.

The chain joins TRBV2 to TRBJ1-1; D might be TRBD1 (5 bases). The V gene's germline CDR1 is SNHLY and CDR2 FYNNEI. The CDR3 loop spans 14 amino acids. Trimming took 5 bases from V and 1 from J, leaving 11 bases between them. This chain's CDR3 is CASSYTQGNTEAFF. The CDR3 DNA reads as TGTGCCAGCAGTTATACGCAGGGGAACACTGAAGCTTTCTTT. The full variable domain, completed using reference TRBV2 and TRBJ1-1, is EPEVTQTPSHQVTQMGQEVILRCVPISNHLYFYWYRQILGQKVEFLVSFYNNEISEKSEIFDDQFSVERPDGSNFTLKIRSTKLEDSAMYFCASSYTQGNTEAFFGQGTRLTVV.

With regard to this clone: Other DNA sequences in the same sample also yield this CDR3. CDR3 sequence reads: CASSLSRGQNYGYTF. CDR3 in DNA: TGCGCCAGCAGCTTATCGAGAGGACAAAACTATGGCTACACCTTC. The rearrangement uses TRBV5-1 and TRBJ1-2; D perhaps matches TRBD1 (5 bases). Germline loops: CDR1 SGHRS, CDR2 YFSETQ. CDR3 length: 15 residues. V lost 2 bases and J 2 bases, leaving 13 bases between the germline ends.

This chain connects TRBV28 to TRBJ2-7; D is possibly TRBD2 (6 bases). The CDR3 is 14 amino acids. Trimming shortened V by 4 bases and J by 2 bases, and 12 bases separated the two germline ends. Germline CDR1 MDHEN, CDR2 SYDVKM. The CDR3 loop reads CASSSPGRTYEQYF. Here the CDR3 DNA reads TGTGCCAGCAGTTCCCCCGGGAGAACCTACGAGCAGTACTTC.

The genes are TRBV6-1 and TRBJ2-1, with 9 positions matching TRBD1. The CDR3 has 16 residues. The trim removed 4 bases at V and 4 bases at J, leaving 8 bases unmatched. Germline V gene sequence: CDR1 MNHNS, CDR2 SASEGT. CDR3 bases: TGTGCCAGCAGTGCAACAGGGGGCTCGTGGTACAATGAGCAGTTCTTC. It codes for CASSATGGSWYNEQFF.

The CDR3: CASRSRNYGYTF. CDR3 sequence (DNA): TGTGCCAGCAGGTCCCGGAACTATGGCTACACCTTC. The rearrangement links TRBV2 to TRBJ1-2, with unresolved D. CDR1 SNHLY and CDR2 FYNNEI come from the germline V gene. The CDR3 sequence is 12 residues long. Trimming left V 6 bases short and J 2 bases short, with 7 bases between.

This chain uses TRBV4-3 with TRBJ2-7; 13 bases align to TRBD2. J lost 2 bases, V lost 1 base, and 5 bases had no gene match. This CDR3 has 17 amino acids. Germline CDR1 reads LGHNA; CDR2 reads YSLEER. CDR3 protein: CASSQGTSGSGAYEQYF. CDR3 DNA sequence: TGCGCCAGCAGCCAAGGGACTAGCGGGAGTGGGGCCTACGAGCAGTACTTC.

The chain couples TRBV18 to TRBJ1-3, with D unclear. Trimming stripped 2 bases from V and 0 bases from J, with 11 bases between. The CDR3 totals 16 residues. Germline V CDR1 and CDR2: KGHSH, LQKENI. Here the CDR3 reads CASSPIGASSGNTIYF. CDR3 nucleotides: TGTGCCAGCTCACCAATTGGCGCTAGCTCTGGAAACACCATATATTTT.

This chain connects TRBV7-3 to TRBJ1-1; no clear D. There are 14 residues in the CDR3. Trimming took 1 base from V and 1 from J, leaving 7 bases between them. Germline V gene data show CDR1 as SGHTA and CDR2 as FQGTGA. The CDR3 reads CASSLNGPNTEAFF. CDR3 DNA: TGTGCCAGCAGCTTAAATGGGCCGAACACTGAAGCTTTCTTT. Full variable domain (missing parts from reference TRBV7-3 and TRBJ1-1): GAGVSQTPSNKVTEKGKYVELRCDPISGHTALYWYRQSLGQGPEFLIYFQGTGAADDSGLPNDRFFAVRPEGSVSTLKIQRTERGDSAVYLCASSLNGPNTEAFFGQGTRLTVV.

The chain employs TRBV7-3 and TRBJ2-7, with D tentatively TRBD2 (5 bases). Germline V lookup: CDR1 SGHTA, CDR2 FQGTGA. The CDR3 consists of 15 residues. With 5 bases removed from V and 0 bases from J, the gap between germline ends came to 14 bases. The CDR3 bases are TGTGCCAGCAGCCTAGACGGAGGTATCTCCTACGAGCAGTACTTC. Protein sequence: CASSLDGGISYEQYF.

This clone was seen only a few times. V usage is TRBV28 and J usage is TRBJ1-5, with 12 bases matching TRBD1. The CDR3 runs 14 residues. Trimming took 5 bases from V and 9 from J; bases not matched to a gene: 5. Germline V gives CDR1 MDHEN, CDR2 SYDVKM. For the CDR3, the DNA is TGTGCCAGCAGTGGGACAGGGGGCACGCGGCCCCAGCATTTT. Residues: CASSGTGGTRPQHF. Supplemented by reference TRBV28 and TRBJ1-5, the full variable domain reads DVKVTQSSRYLVKRTGEKVFLECVQDMDHENMFWYRQDPGLGLRLIYFSYDVKMKEKGDIPEGYSVSREKKERFSLILESASTNQTSMYLCASSGTGGTRPQHFGDGTRLSIL.